Listed here are 24 T cell receptor beta chains from one sample, sequenced in a study of CD8+CD57+ T cells in acquired aplastic anemia. For CDR3 and TCR beta VDJ profiling, genomic DNA was the template used. Using its own MiXCR run on the reads, TCRdb lists one record per CDR3 protein. The table lists 150,000 to 200,000 distinct CDR3 sequences, roughly 64% of them singletons. What was sequenced was sorted CD4+, CD8+, or CD8+CD57+ T cells (not recorded which) from PBMCs. The receptors were sampled from a human donor with severe aplastic anemia or a healthy control (not recorded which).

This clonotype has a handful of counts. The chain employs TRBV7-2 and TRBJ2-5; weak D call: TRBD2 (5 bases). Germline V gives CDR1 SGHTA, CDR2 FQGNSA. With 1 base removed from V and 5 bases from J, the gap between germline ends came to 11 bases. This CDR3 has 14 residues. The CDR3 DNA sequence: TGTGCCAGCAGCTTAGGCGGGCAGGCGGAGACCCAGTACTTC. It encodes CASSLGGQAETQYF. Filled out from reference TRBV7-2 and TRBJ2-5, the complete variable domain reads GAGVSQSPSNKVTEKGKDVELRCDPISGHTALYWYRQSLGQGLEFLIYFQGNSAPDKSGLPSDRFSAERTGGSVSTLTIQRTQQEDSAVYLCASSLGGQAETQYFGPGTRLLVL.

The chain recombines TRBV15 with TRBJ1-5, with D maybe TRBD1 (5 bases). Germline CDR1 reads LNHNV; CDR2 reads YYDKDF (reference sequence). V lost 5 bases and J 4 bases, leaving 15 bases between the germline ends. The CDR3 spans 15 residues. CDR3 in DNA: TGTGCCACCAGCCGAACCGGGACCCGAAATCAGCCCCAGCATTTT. Its translation is CATSRTGTRNQPQHF.

V gene TRBV11-2 combines with J gene TRBJ2-5, with 8 bases fitting TRBD1. There are 15 residues in the CDR3. CDR1 is SGHAT, CDR2 FQNNGV, per germline. Unmatched junction bases numbered 10, after V lost 1 base and J lost 9 bases. The CDR3 coding sequence is TGTGCCAGCAGCTTAGGGGCAGGGGGCAATCAGCCCCAGTACTTC. Translation: CASSLGAGGNQPQYF.

The chain links TRBV2 to TRBJ2-3, with 9 positions matching TRBD1. The length of the CDR3 is 18 residues. Germline assignment: CDR1 SNHLY and CDR2 FYNNEI. Trimming at V came to 4 bases and at J to 0 bases, leaving 11 bases not matched to a gene. CDR3 sequence (DNA): TGTGCCAGCAGTGCGGGACAGGGCCCCCTGGCTAGCACAGATACGCAGTATTTT. Translated, it gives CASSAGQGPLASTDTQYF.

The chain joins TRBV9 to TRBJ2-7; the D gene is possibly TRBD2 (5 bases). Per germline, CDR1 SGDLS and CDR2 YYNGEE. V was shortened by 2 bases and J by 2 bases, with 14 bases between the two germline ends. The CDR3 is 15 amino acids. CDR3 sequence: CASSVDFPIAYEQYF. The CDR3 coding sequence is TGTGCCAGCAGCGTGGACTTTCCGATTGCCTACGAGCAGTACTTC.

This clonotype was detected only a few times. J is TRBJ2-3 and V is TRBV29-1; D may be TRBD2 (5 bases). Germline V gene sequence: CDR1 SQVTM, CDR2 ANQGSEA. This CDR3 comprises 11 residues. V was shortened by 7 bases and J by 13 bases, with 18 bases between the two germline ends. The CDR3 DNA follows: TGCAGCGCCAAGATGGAGGACCGGGAGTATTTT. It specifies CSAKMEDREYF.

Many counts were recorded for this clonotype. The CDR3, as DNA: TGTGCCAGCAGTTACACGGGACACCTCGAGGGGTACAATGAGCAGTTCTTC. Its translation is CASSYTGHLEGYNEQFF. The rearrangement links TRBV6-2 or TRBV6-3 to TRBJ2-1; the D gene is possibly TRBD1 (6 bases). CDR1 and CDR2 (germline): MNHEY, SVGEGT. Between the trimmed V and J ends, which lost 2 bases and 4 bases, there was a span of 18 bases. The CDR3 totals 17 residues.

The V and J genes are TRBV19 and TRBJ1-2; 8 nucleotides agree with TRBD1. The CDR3 length is 13 residues. Germline values: CDR1 LNHDA, CDR2 SQIVND (reference sequence). V lost 4 bases to trimming and J lost 4 bases; unmatched junction nucleotides: 2. Here the CDR3 DNA reads TGTGCCAGTAGTACCGGGACAGGCTATGGCTACACCTTC. As protein: CASSTGTGYGYTF.

This chain connects TRBV7-7 to TRBJ1-5; D perhaps matches TRBD1 (5 bases). CDR1 is SSHAT and CDR2 is FNYEAQ in the germline V gene (reference sequence). This CDR3 region has 13 residues. The ends were cut back, 5 bases at V and 4 bases at J, with 9 bases in the middle. This CDR3 reads CASSRTLNQPQHF. The CDR3 DNA reads TGTGCCAGCAGCAGGACACTTAATCAGCCCCAGCATTTT.

This clonotype was observed a few times. The rearrangement joins TRBV7-8 to TRBJ2-7; weak D call: TRBD1 (6 bases). Germline V lookup: CDR1 SGHVS, CDR2 FQNEAQ. This CDR3 is 14 amino acids long. Trimming removed 6 bases from V and 2 bases from J, with 14 bases in between. The CDR3 loop reads CASSFGEGAYEQYF. Written as DNA, the CDR3 is TGTGCCAGCAGTTTCGGTGAGGGGGCCTACGAGCAGTACTTC.

Details on this clonotype: The germline gene is not matched at one end of the junction; a read error may be the cause. The chain links TRBV7-9 to TRBJ2-7; D is possibly TRBD2 (6 bases). Germline values: CDR1 SEHNR, CDR2 FQNEAQ (reference sequence). The CDR3 runs to 15 residues. This chain's CDR3 is CDSSFRDWGSYEQYF. Written as DNA, the CDR3 is TGTGACAGCAGCTTTAGGGACTGGGGGTCCTACGAGCAGTACTTC.

The V call is TRBV5-5, the J call TRBJ2-5; 9 nucleotides align to TRBD1. The V gene's germline CDR1 is SGHKS and CDR2 YYEKEE (reference sequence). Trimming at V came to 3 bases and at J to 1 base, leaving 7 bases not matched to a gene. CDR3 length equals 16 residues. The CDR3 bases are TGTGCCAGCAGCTCGACTACAGGGGGCGGCCAAGAGACCCAGTACTTC. Translation gives CASSSTTGGGQETQYF.

The chain employs TRBV19 and TRBJ1-1; TRBD1 is a possible D gene (6 bases). V lost 3 bases and J 0 bases, leaving 14 bases between the germline ends. Germline CDR1 reads LNHDA; CDR2 reads SQIVND (reference sequence). This CDR3 is 16 amino acids long. CDR3 in DNA: TGTGCCAGTAGTATCACCTACAGGGACATGAACACTGAAGCTTTCTTT. Protein sequence: CASSITYRDMNTEAFF.

This clonotype was counted at least ten times. This chain connects TRBV10-2 to TRBJ2-3; possibly TRBD1 for D (5 bases). From germline, CDR1 is WSHSY and CDR2 SAAADI. Trimming left V 3 bases short and J 2 bases short, with 12 bases between. This CDR3 has 15 residues. The CDR3 protein is CASSEPQGYTDTQYF. DNA for the CDR3: TGCGCCAGCAGTGAACCCCAGGGTTACACAGATACGCAGTATTTT.

V and J are TRBV7-9 and TRBJ1-2; 7 nucleotides agree with TRBD1. Germline CDR1 is SEHNR and CDR2 is FQNEAQ (reference sequence). This CDR3 has 16 amino acids. The trim removed 1 base at V and 6 bases at J, leaving 11 bases unmatched. In nucleotides, the CDR3 is TGTGCCAGCAGCTTAGGTCCCAAGGGGGCTACTGATGGCTACACCTTC. This gives the protein CASSLGPKGATDGYTF.

The chain carries TRBV29-1 and TRBJ2-3; TRBD2 aligns across 11 bases. V shed 2 bases, J shed 8 bases, and the junction held 9 bases outside the gene matches. The CDR3 is made up of 15 amino acids. Looked up from germline, CDR1 is SQVTM and CDR2 is ANQGSEA. Written as DNA, the CDR3 is TGCAGCGTTGAACTAGCGGGGGGTCTTAAGGGTACGCAGTATTTT. It is translated as CSVELAGGLKGTQYF.

Only a few counts were recorded for this clonotype. J is TRBJ2-7 and V is TRBV5-4; D is unclear. V lost 2 bases and J lost 0, with 3 bases in between. The CDR3 has 12 residues. Germline V gene lookup returns CDR1 SGHNT and CDR2 YYREEE (reference sequence). The CDR3 DNA is TGTGCCAGCAGCTTTGACTCCTACGAGCAGTACTTC. Its protein product is CASSFDSYEQYF.

The chain combines TRBV24-1 with TRBJ2-7; 9 bases line up with TRBD1. Germline V gene data show CDR1 as KGHDR and CDR2 as SFDVKD. Losses at the gene ends were 4 bases for V and 0 bases for J; bases not matched to a gene: 6. The CDR3 loop spans 16 amino acids. This chain's CDR3 is CATSDPGTGSSYEQYF. The CDR3, as DNA: TGTGCCACCAGTGACCCCGGGACAGGGAGCTCCTACGAGCAGTACTTC.

The chain employs TRBV20-1 and TRBJ2-5; TRBD2 matches 15 bases. The CDR3 covers 16 residues. Per germline, CDR1 DFQATT and CDR2 SNEGSKA (reference sequence). After removal of 6 bases from V and 4 bases from J, the junction contained 9 bases not matched to a gene. CDR3 sequence: CSANGLAGGRRETQYF. The CDR3 nucleotides read TGCAGTGCAAACGGACTAGCGGGGGGGCGTAGAGAGACCCAGTACTTC.

J is TRBJ1-4 and V is TRBV25-1, with D unresolved. CDR1 is MGHDK and CDR2 is SYGVNS in the germline V gene. The CDR3 covers 14 residues. V was pared by 3 bases and J by 7 bases, with 12 bases between. The CDR3 DNA reads as TGTGCCAGCAGTGATCAAGGGATCGGTGAAAAACTGTTTTTT. Residues: CASSDQGIGEKLFF.

The rearrangement joins TRBV6-4 to TRBJ2-1; no reliable D call. CDR1 MRHNA and CDR2 SNTAGT come from the germline V gene. CDR3 length equals 14 residues. V lost 0 bases, J lost 0 bases, and 3 bases lay in between. CDR3 residues: CASSDSLSYNEQFF. CDR3 nucleotide sequence: TGTGCCAGCAGTGACTCACTCTCCTACAATGAGCAGTTCTTC.

This clonotype was seen a handful of times. This chain uses TRBV9 with TRBJ1-3; D may be TRBD1 (6 bases). V lost 3 bases and J lost 3, with 16 bases in between. Germline-derived CDR1 and CDR2 are SGDLS and YYNGEE. This CDR3 region has 16 residues. CDR3 loop: CASSAPQGRGGNTIYF. The DNA for the CDR3 is TGTGCCAGCAGCGCACCACAGGGCCGGGGTGGAAACACCATATATTTT. The whole variable domain, remainder taken from reference TRBV9 and TRBJ1-3, is DSGVTQTPKHLITATGQRVTLRCSPRSGDLSVYWYQQSLDQGLQFLIQYYNGEERAKGNILERFSAQQFPDLHSELNLSSLELGDSALYFCASSAPQGRGGNTIYFGEGSWLTVV.

The chain joins TRBV20-1 to TRBJ1-6; D gene uncertain. V lost 0 bases and J 2 bases, leaving 5 bases between the germline ends. The CDR3 runs to 14 residues. CDR1 and CDR2 from the germline V gene are DFQATT and SNEGSKA (reference sequence). For the CDR3, the DNA is TGCAGTGCTAGAGAGGGTACCTATAATTCACCCCTCCACTTT. Its protein product is CSAREGTYNSPLHF.

V and J are TRBV2 and TRBJ1-6, with D possibly being TRBD1 (6 bases). The CDR3 runs to 15 residues. The germline gives CDR1 SNHLY, CDR2 FYNNEI. V was pared by 8 bases and J by 7 bases, with 18 bases between. CDR3 loop: CASLAGTLVNSPLHF. CDR3 bases: TGTGCCAGCTTGGCCGGGACACTCGTAAATTCACCCCTCCACTTT.